Each of the 22 T cell receptor beta chains below was sequenced from the same sample in a study of control samples from healthy donors and cancer patients. Method: immunoSEQ multiplex PCR; TCRdb's copy keeps in-frame clones and lacks some. The sample gives about 40,000 clones, roughly nine tenths of which show up once; more than 3% is in the top ten. Sequencing was carried out using blood. These TCRs come from a woman between 45 and 65 years old in good health.

The rearrangement joins TRBV10-3 to TRBJ1-2, with D possibly matching TRBD1 (6 bases). Germline CDR1 ENHRY, CDR2 SYGVKD. This CDR3 has 14 residues. V was trimmed by 5 bases and J by 12 bases, leaving 22 bases between them. DNA of the CDR3: TGTGCCATCAGTACTTCAAGGGGGAGTACCTTTAACACCTTC. Translated: CAISTSRGSTFNTF.

A few counts support this clone. The chain recombines TRBV6-6 with TRBJ1-2; D ambiguous. Germline assignment: CDR1 MNHNY and CDR2 SVGAGI (reference sequence). The V and J ends lost 5 bases and 2 bases respectively, with 21 bases between them. The CDR3 is 17 amino acids. CDR3 in amino acids: CASSQRPPSGTNYGYTF. The CDR3 DNA follows: TGTGCCAGCAGTCAACGCCCTCCTTCGGGAACAAACTATGGCTACACCTTC.

J is TRBJ1-1 and V is TRBV14; 8 nucleotides align to TRBD1. The V gene's germline CDR1 is SGHDN and CDR2 FVKESK. There are 14 residues in the CDR3. J gave up 8 bases and V 7 bases, and 12 bases lay outside the gene matches. CDR3 sequence (DNA): TGTGCCAGCACCCGGACAGGGAGGGGAGGGGAAGCTTTCTTT. Translating gives CASTRTGRGGEAFF.

The J gene is TRBJ1-6, the V gene TRBV27; unclear D gene. The CDR3 is made up of 15 amino acids. Germline V lookup: CDR1 MNHEY, CDR2 SMNVEV (reference sequence). V was clipped by 4 bases and J by 10 bases, with 17 bases between them. The CDR3 spells CASSSRGSTRSPLHF. As DNA, the CDR3 is TGTGCCAGCAGTTCTCGAGGCTCTACAAGGTCACCCCTCCACTTT.

The V and J genes are TRBV7-2 and TRBJ1-2, with TRBD1 as a possible D gene (6 bases). The V end was cut by 5 bases, the J end by 7 bases, with 20 bases between. CDR1 is SGHTA and CDR2 is FQGNSA in the germline V gene. The CDR3 contains 15 residues. CDR3 nucleotide sequence: TGTGCCAGCAGCCTAGATTACAGGGTGAGCAGTGGCTACACCTTC. Encoded protein: CASSLDYRVSSGYTF.

J is TRBJ1-1 and V is TRBV5-1; 8 bases are a match to TRBD1. This CDR3 comprises 15 residues. The germline V gene encodes CDR1 SGHRS and CDR2 YFSETQ. The junction had 9 bases not matched to a gene; V was cut back by 6 bases and J by 2 bases. CDR3 nucleotide sequence: TGCGCCAGCACCCGGACCGGGACAGGCAACACTGAAGCTTTCTTT. It translates to CASTRTGTGNTEAFF.

The chain employs TRBV5-1 and TRBJ2-1; unclear D gene. The CDR3 is 14 residues long. Germline V gene sequence: CDR1 SGHRS, CDR2 YFSETQ. V lost 0 bases, J lost 5 bases, and 9 bases lay in between. The CDR3 sequence is CASSLGASNNEQFF. CDR3 in DNA: TGCGCCAGCAGCTTGGGGGCATCCAACAATGAGCAGTTCTTC.

The rearrangement joins TRBV4-1 to TRBJ1-6; 7 bases are shared with TRBD1. Unmatched junction bases numbered 4, after V lost 1 base and J lost 4 bases. Germline CDR1 reads MGHRA; CDR2 reads YSYEKL. This CDR3 region has 16 residues. As DNA, the CDR3 is TGCGCCAGCAGCCAAGGGCGGGACAGTTATAATTCACCCCTCCACTTT. Protein product: CASSQGRDSYNSPLHF.

This sequence joins TRBV30 and TRBJ1-1; D gene uncertain. The germline V gene has CDR1 GTSNPN and CDR2 SVGIG (reference sequence). The CDR3 is made up of 13 amino acids. The ends were cut back, 7 bases at V and 1 base at J, with 13 bases in the middle. The CDR3 sequence is CASAWAGNTEAFF. DNA for the CDR3: TGTGCCTCGGCTTGGGCCGGGAACACTGAAGCTTTCTTT.

This rearrangement joins TRBV6-5 to TRBJ1-1; D gene uncertain. The CDR3 totals 14 residues. The ends were cut back, 6 bases at V and 4 bases at J, with 15 bases in the middle. CDR1 and CDR2 (germline): MNHEY, SVGAGI. CDR3 residues: CASSDKALTTEAFF. The DNA for the CDR3 is TGTGCCAGCAGCGACAAGGCTTTAACCACTGAAGCTTTCTTT.

The sample holds a few counts of this clone. The CDR3 region has the DNA TGTGCCAGCAGTGAGATTCTGGGAGAGACCCAGTACTTC. Translation gives CASSEILGETQYF. The V and J genes are TRBV2 and TRBJ2-5; no reliable D call. The CDR3 has 13 amino acids. V was shortened by 3 bases and J by 4 bases, with 9 bases between the two germline ends. Germline-derived CDR1 and CDR2 are SNHLY and FYNNEI. Full variable domain (outside the CDR3, taken from reference TRBV2 and TRBJ2-5): EPEVTQTPSHQVTQMGQEVILRCVPISNHLYFYWYRQILGQKVEFLVSFYNNEISEKSEIFDDQFSVERPDGSNFTLKIRSTKLEDSAMYFCASSEILGETQYFGPGTRLLVL.

The gene calls are TRBV3-1 (or the pseudogene TRBV3-2) and TRBJ1-1, with TRBD1 matching 8 bases. CDR1 LGHDT and CDR2 YNNKEL come from the germline V gene (reference sequence). V lost 5 bases, J lost 11 bases, and 4 bases stayed unmatched. The CDR3 is 11 residues long. The CDR3 DNA reads as TGTGCCAGCAGCGGACAGGGTTCGGCTTTCTTT. It specifies CASSGQGSAFF.

The chain links TRBV7-2 to TRBJ1-5; D remains unclear. Germline V gene data show CDR1 as SGHTA and CDR2 as FQGNSA. V gave up 1 base and J gave up 2 bases, with 12 bases separating them. This CDR3 comprises 16 residues. For the CDR3, the DNA is TGTGCCAGCAGCTTAGTGTCCGGGGATGGCAATCAGCCCCAGCATTTT. Encoded protein: CASSLVSGDGNQPQHF.

This clone occurred once. This chain links TRBV11-1 with TRBJ2-3; 7 nucleotides line up with TRBD1. The CDR3 loop spans 15 amino acids. The germline V gene has CDR1 SGHAT and CDR2 FQDESV (reference sequence). After removal of 1 base from V and 1 base from J, the junction contained 2 bases not matched to a gene. The CDR3 here is CASSLDRGGTDTQYF. As DNA, the CDR3 is TGTGCCAGCAGCTTAGACAGGGGTGGCACAGATACGCAGTATTTT.

The chain couples TRBV24-1 to TRBJ2-7; no reliable D call. CDR1 is KGHDR, CDR2 SFDVKD, per germline. The CDR3 extends over 14 amino acids. V lost 0 bases and J lost 2, with 7 bases in between. DNA of the CDR3: TGTGCCACCAGTGATTTGAATTCCCCCTACGAGCAGTACTTC. Protein sequence: CATSDLNSPYEQYF.

The J gene is TRBJ1-4, the V gene TRBV18, with D perhaps TRBD1 (6 bases). Looked up from germline, CDR1 is KGHSH and CDR2 is LQKENI. The CDR3 length is 15 residues. V dropped 3 bases and J dropped 8 bases, with 16 bases sitting between them. The CDR3 region is CASSPNFGQLEKLFF. The CDR3 DNA reads as TGTGCCAGCTCACCGAACTTTGGACAGTTAGAAAAACTGTTTTTT.

The chain is built from TRBV5-6 and TRBJ2-1; D perhaps matches TRBD2 (5 bases). V lost 0 bases, J lost 0 bases, and 10 bases lay in between. This CDR3 region has 16 residues. Per the germline V gene, CDR1 is SGHDT and CDR2 is YYEEEE. This chain's CDR3 is CASSLGGGSSYNEQFF. The DNA for the CDR3 is TGTGCCAGCAGCTTGGGAGGTGGGAGCTCCTACAATGAGCAGTTCTTC.

V usage is TRBV7-6 and J usage is TRBJ1-3; D is uncertain. The CDR3 sequence is 15 residues long. V dropped 5 bases and J dropped 0 bases, with 11 bases sitting between them. CDR1 is SGHVS and CDR2 is FNYEAQ in the germline V gene. Written as DNA, the CDR3 is TGTGCCAGCAGCCTTGACGGTCGCTCTGGAAACACCATATATTTT. It encodes CASSLDGRSGNTIYF.

J is TRBJ1-1 and V is TRBV4-1; 10 nucleotides agree with TRBD1. V shed 4 bases, J shed 7 bases, and the junction held 0 bases outside the gene matches. CDR3 length: 12 residues. Germline V gene sequence: CDR1 MGHRA, CDR2 YSYEKL. CDR3 in DNA: TGCGCCAGCAGCCGGACAGGGGGTGAAGCTTTCTTT. Translation gives CASSRTGGEAFF.

This rearrangement joins TRBV5-1 to TRBJ2-3; 11 bases line up with TRBD2. The germline V gene encodes CDR1 SGHRS and CDR2 YFSETQ. This CDR3 has 16 residues. Germline trimming cut 1 base from V and 6 bases from J; bases unmatched to any gene: 7. The CDR3 bases are TGCGCCAGCAGCTTGCTTAGCGGGGGGGCCGGCGATACGCAGTATTTT. This encodes CASSLLSGGAGDTQYF.

This clone was seen just once. The chain links TRBV15 to TRBJ1-4; unclear D gene. Trimming pared 8 bases from V and 0 bases from J, leaving 7 bases between. Looked up from germline, CDR1 is LNHNV and CDR2 is YYDKDF (reference sequence). CDR3 length: 13 residues. This CDR3 reads CATSGATNEKLFF. The CDR3 region has the DNA TGTGCCACCTCGGGTGCAACTAATGAAAAACTGTTTTTT.

The V call is TRBV28, the J call TRBJ1-6; tentative D call: TRBD1 (5 bases). Germline V gene lookup returns CDR1 MDHEN and CDR2 SYDVKM. Between the trimmed V and J ends, which lost 1 base and 9 bases, there was a span of 16 bases. This CDR3 spans 16 amino acids. The CDR3 sequence: CASSLFGGTGGSPLHF. CDR3 nucleotide sequence: TGTGCCAGCAGTTTATTCGGGGGGACGGGTGGTTCACCCCTCCACTTT.